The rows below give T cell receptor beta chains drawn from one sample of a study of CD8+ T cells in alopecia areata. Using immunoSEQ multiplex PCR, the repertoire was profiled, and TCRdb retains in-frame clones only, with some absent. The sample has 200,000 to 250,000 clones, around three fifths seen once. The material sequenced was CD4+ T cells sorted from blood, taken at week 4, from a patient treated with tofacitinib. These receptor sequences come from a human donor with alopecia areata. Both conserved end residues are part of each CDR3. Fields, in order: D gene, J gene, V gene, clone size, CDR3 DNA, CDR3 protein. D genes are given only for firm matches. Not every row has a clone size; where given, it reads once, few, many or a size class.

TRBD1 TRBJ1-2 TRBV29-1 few TGCAGCGTTGAAGGTGACAGGGGCGCCGAAACCTTC CSVEGDRGAETF
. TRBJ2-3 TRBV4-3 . TGCGCCAGCAGCCAGGAAACTGCCGCGGCTAGTAATACGCAGTATTTT CASSQETAAASNTQYF
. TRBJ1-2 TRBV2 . TGTGCCAGCAAGGCCACGGACAATATTGGTTATGGCTACACCTTC CASKATDNIGYGYTF
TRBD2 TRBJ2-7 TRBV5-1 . TGCGCCAGCAGCTTAGGCGGGGGAGGCTACGAGCAGTACTTC CASSLGGGGYEQYF
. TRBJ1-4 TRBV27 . TGTGCCAGCAGTTCGCCAGATAGTAATGAAAAACTGTTTTTT CASSSPDSNEKLFF
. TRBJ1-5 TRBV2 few TGTGCCAGCAGTGAGCAGGTCCAACGGCCCCAGCATTTT CASSEQVQRPQHF
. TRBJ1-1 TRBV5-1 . TGCGCCAGCAGCTTACGACATTCGAACACTGAAGCTTTCTTT CASSLRHSNTEAFF
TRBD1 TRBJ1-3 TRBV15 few TGTGCCACCAGCATTGGGACAGGCTCTGGAAACACCATATATTTT CATSIGTGSGNTIYF
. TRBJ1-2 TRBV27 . TGTGCCAGCAGTCCGCCAGACAGGCCCTATGGCTACACCTTC CASSPPDRPYGYTF
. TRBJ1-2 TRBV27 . TGTGCCAGCAGTTCTACAGGGTGGAGGGGCTACACCTTC CASSSTGWRGYTF
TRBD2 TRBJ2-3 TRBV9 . TGTGCCAGCAGCGGCCAGACTAGCGGGGGGTCTGATACGCAGTATTTT CASSGQTSGGSDTQYF
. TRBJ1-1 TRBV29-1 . TGCAGCGTTAGGGACACTGAAGCTTTCTTT CSVRDTEAFF
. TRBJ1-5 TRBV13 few TGTGCCAGCAGCTTGGGTGCCGGGCAGGCAAATCAGCCCCAGCATTTT CASSLGAGQANQPQHF
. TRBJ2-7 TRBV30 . TGTGCCTGGAGTAATCTAGGCAGGACAGCCTACGAGCAGTACTTC CAWSNLGRTAYEQYF
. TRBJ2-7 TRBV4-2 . TGTGCCAGCAGCCAAGTTGAGGGCAGGGGAGGATACGAGCAGTACTTC CASSQVEGRGGYEQYF
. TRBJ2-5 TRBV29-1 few TGCAGCGTTGAAAGGGACTTACAAGAGACCCAGTACTTC CSVERDLQETQYF
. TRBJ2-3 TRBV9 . TGTGCCAGCACCCCCTTGGGGGGAGGCGGCACAGATACGCAGTATTTT CASTPLGGGGTDTQYF
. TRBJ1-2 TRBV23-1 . TGCGCCAGCAGTCAATTGGGTACAGGGCAACATGGCTACACCTTC CASSQLGTGQHGYTF
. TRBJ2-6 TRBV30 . TGTGCCTGGAGTGCGAAGGCTGGGGCCAACGTCCTGACTTTC CAWSAKAGANVLTF
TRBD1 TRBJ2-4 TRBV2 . TGTGCCAGCAGGCCGGGACAGACTCGAAACATTCAGTACTTC CASRPGQTRNIQYF
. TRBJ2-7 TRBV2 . TGTGCCAGCAGGGCCACTTCCGGGACCCCCAACGAGCAGTACTTC CASRATSGTPNEQYF
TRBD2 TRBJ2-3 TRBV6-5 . TGTGCCAGCAGTTACCGCCCTAGCGGGGGGGCGTCGCAGTATTTT CASSYRPSGGASQYF
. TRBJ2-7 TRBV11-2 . TGTGCCAGCAGCCCCAGGATTTCCTACGAGCAGTACTTC CASSPRISYEQYF
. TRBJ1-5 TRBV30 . TGTGCCTGGAGTAACAACTTCAGGGGTCGGCCCCAGCATTTT CAWSNNFRGRPQHF
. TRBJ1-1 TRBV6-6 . TGTGCCAGCAGTTACTCCCCCTACACTGAAGCTTTCTTT CASSYSPYTEAFF
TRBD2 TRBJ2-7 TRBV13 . TGTGCCAGCAGCCCCACCCTAGGGACTTTCGAGCGGGGGGGGGCCTACGAGCAGTACTTC CASSPTLGTFERGGAYEQYF
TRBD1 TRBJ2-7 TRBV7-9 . TGTGCCAGCAGCTTAAGACAGGGTTACGAGCAGTACTTC CASSLRQGYEQYF
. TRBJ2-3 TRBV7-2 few TGTGCCAGCAGCTTGGCTTTCTTGCAGTATTTT CASSLAFLQYF
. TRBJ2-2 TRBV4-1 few TGCGCCAGCAGCCAAGTACTTCTGTCGGAGACCGACACCGGGGAGCTGTTTTTT CASSQVLLSETDTGELFF
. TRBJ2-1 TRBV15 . TGTGCCACCAGCAGACCCAGGTCCTACAATGAGCAGTTCTTC CATSRPRSYNEQFF
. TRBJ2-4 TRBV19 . TGTGCCAGTACTCGGGACAAGTTAGCCAAAAACATTCAGTACTTC CASTRDKLAKNIQYF
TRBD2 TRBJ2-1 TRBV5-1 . TGCGCCAGCAGCCCCCGGACTAGCGGCTACAATGAGCAGTTCTTC CASSPRTSGYNEQFF
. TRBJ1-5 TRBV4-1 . TGCGCCAGCAGCGCACAACAGGGTGGGAATCAGCCCCAGCATTTT CASSAQQGGNQPQHF
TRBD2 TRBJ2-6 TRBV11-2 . TGTGCCAGCAGCCCCGCAGCGGGGGTTTACTCTGGGGCCAACGTCCTGACTTTC CASSPAAGVYSGANVLTF
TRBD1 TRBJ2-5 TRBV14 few TGTGCCAGCAGCCCCGGGACAGTTGCACAAGAGACCCAGTACTTC CASSPGTVAQETQYF
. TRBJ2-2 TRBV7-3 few TGTGCCAGCAGCTTATCAGGGAACACCGGGGAGCTGTTTTTT CASSLSGNTGELFF
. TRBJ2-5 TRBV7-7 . TGTGCTAGCAGCTTCGACAGGAACCAAGAGACCCAGTACTTC CASSFDRNQETQYF
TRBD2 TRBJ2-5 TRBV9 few TGTGCCAGCAGCCTGGGACTAGCGGGAGAGACCCAGTACTTC CASSLGLAGETQYF
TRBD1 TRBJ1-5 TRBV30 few TGTGCCTGGAGTACCGGGACAGGGGCATATCAGCCCCAGCATTTT CAWSTGTGAYQPQHF